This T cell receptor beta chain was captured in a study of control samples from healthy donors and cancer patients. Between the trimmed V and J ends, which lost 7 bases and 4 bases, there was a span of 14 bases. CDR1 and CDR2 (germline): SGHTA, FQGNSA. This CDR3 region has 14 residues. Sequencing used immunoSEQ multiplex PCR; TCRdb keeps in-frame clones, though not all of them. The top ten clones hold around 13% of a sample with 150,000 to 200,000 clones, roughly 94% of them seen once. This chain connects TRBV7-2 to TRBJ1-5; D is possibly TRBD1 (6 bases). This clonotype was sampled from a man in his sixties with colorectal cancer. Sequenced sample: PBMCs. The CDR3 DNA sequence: TGTGCCAGCACCTCTGGGGGCAAAAATCAGCCCCAGCATTTT. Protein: CASTSGGKNQPQHF.